These T cell receptor beta chains were read from a single sample in a study of blood T cell repertoires in COVID-19. The data were produced by immunoSEQ multiplex PCR, yet TCRdb's version contains in-frame clones alone and is incomplete. The table lists about 130,000 clones, roughly nine tenths of them singletons. Material for sequencing was peripheral blood. These TCRs come from a man aged 50-59 years with active COVID-19. Each CDR3 is given with its conserved first and last residue. D genes are given only for firm matches. The size of a clone is reported for some rows only, either as once, few or many, or as a class for expanded clones.

-,TRBV6-1,TRBJ1-5,-,TGTGCCAGCAGTGAAGGGGCAGGCCATCAGCCCCAGCATTTT,CASSEGAGHQPQHF
-,TRBV6-5,TRBJ2-2,-,TGTGCCAGCAGACGACAAGCCGGGGAGCTGTTTTTT,CASRRQAGELFF
-,TRBV4-2,TRBJ2-5,TRBD2,TGTGCCAGCAGCCTTGGACTAGCGGGACTCCAAGAGACCCAGTACTTC,CASSLGLAGLQETQYF
-,TRBV13,TRBJ1-2,-,TGTGCCAGCAGCTTAGGACGGAACTATGGCTACACCTTC,CASSLGRNYGYTF
-,TRBV11-2,TRBJ1-2,-,TGTGCCAGCAGCCCACTCACTCCAGGGCCTGGCTACACCTTC,CASSPLTPGPGYTF
-,TRBV29-1,TRBJ1-6,-,TGCAGCGCTTCAGGGGCCGAGTCTAATTCACCCCTCCACTTT,CSASGAESNSPLHF
-,TRBV9,TRBJ1-6,TRBD1,TGTGCCAGCAGCGTAGAGGGCAGGGGGGATTCACCCCTCCACTTT,CASSVEGRGDSPLHF
-,TRBV7-9,TRBJ1-1,TRBD1,TGTGCCAGCAGCCTCGGCAGGGGGCGGGAAGCTTTCTTT,CASSLGRGREAFF
once,TRBV11-3,TRBJ2-4,-,TGTGCCAGCAGCTTAAACCTTAACGGCCCCAGGGAAATTCAGTACTTC,CASSLNLNGPREIQYF
-,TRBV13,TRBJ2-2,TRBD1,TGTGCCAGCAGCTACACCCGGACAGGGGTAACCGGGGAGCTGTTTTTT,CASSYTRTGVTGELFF
many,TRBV12-3/TRBV12-4,TRBJ1-3,TRBD1,TGTGCCAGCAGTTCCCGACAGGGAGACACCATATATTTT,CASSSRQGDTIYF
-,TRBV12-5,TRBJ2-3,-,TGTGCTAGTGGTCCTAGCCGCGGGACGTTCACAGATACGCAGTATTTT,CASGPSRGTFTDTQYF
-,TRBV7-9,TRBJ1-4,-,TGTGCCAGCAGCTCACAGGCCACAACTAATGAAAAACTGTTTTTT,CASSSQATTNEKLFF
-,TRBV29-1,TRBJ2-5,TRBD2,TGCAGCGTTTCCAGAGGGACTAGCGGGATTCAAGAGACCCAGTACTTC,CSVSRGTSGIQETQYF
-,TRBV21-1,TRBJ1-2,-,TGTGCCAGCAGCATAAGTCCGGGACAGGGGAGGGACTATGGCTACACCTTC,CASSISPGQGRDYGYTF
few,TRBV30,TRBJ2-1,-,TGTGCCTGGAGTGTAGGGAGCTCCTACAATGAGCAGTTCTTC,CAWSVGSSYNEQFF
few,TRBV6-5,TRBJ1-5,-,TGTGCCAGCAGTTACTCGGGCAGGGTCGGCCAGCCCCAGCATTTT,CASSYSGRVGQPQHF
-,TRBV4-1,TRBJ2-1,TRBD2,TGCGCCAGCAGCCAAGTTTTAGTGTCTAGCGGGAACAATGAGCAGTTCTTC,CASSQVLVSSGNNEQFF
-,TRBV7-7,TRBJ1-1,TRBD1,TGTGCCAGCAGCTCCGACAGGGGTAGTGAAGCTTTCTTT,CASSSDRGSEAFF
-,TRBV9,TRBJ1-4,TRBD1,TGTGCCAGCAGCGCGGGAGTACAGGGGCAACTGTTTTTT,CASSAGVQGQLFF
-,TRBV15,TRBJ2-5,-,TGTGCCACCAGCAGAGATGTTGTAGCGTCGGCTACGGGCAGAGAGACCCAGTACTTC,CATSRDVVASATGRETQYF
-,TRBV11-2,TRBJ1-1,-,TGTGCCAGCAGCTTAGGGATCGACAGGACTGAAGCTTTCTTT,CASSLGIDRTEAFF
once,TRBV7-9,TRBJ2-1,TRBD2,TGTGCCAGCAGTTTTACTAGCGGAGACTACAATGAGCAGTTCTTC,CASSFTSGDYNEQFF
-,TRBV7-3,TRBJ2-3,TRBD2,TGTGCCAGCAGCCCAAGCGGGGGGGCCAGCCCAGATACGCAGTATTTT,CASSPSGGASPDTQYF